This T cell receptor beta chain comes out of a study of T cell repertoires in cytomegalovirus infection. About the research overall: CMV infection and matching HLA type were both indicated by public TCR beta signatures.

Germline CDR1 SEHNR, CDR2 FQNEAQ (reference sequence). This CDR3 contains 14 residues. Notes on this clonotype: Its specificity is unknown. This may be a read error: a much more frequent sequence differs by one nucleotide.

Points from the study as a whole: Clonotype analysis showed dominance of the ex vivo response by HLA-C-restricted CMV-specific TCR beta clonotypes. The cumulative frequency of public TCR beta families distinguished individuals who carried CMV together with the relevant HLA.

TCRdb reprocessed the reads via MiXCR and lists one record per CDR3 protein. The profile shows roughly 760,000 distinct CDR3 sequences, under 40% of them singletons. Sequenced: PBMCs. This clonotype was sampled from a human donor in good health (CMV status not recorded). Some clones in this sample may be carry-over from other donors' samples. V is TRBV7-9 and J is TRBJ2-6, with D perhaps matching TRBD1 (6 bases). The CDR3 is CASSLKVGANGLTF. The CDR3 bases are TGTGCCAGCAGCTTAAAGGTGGGGGCCAACGGCCTGACTTTC.